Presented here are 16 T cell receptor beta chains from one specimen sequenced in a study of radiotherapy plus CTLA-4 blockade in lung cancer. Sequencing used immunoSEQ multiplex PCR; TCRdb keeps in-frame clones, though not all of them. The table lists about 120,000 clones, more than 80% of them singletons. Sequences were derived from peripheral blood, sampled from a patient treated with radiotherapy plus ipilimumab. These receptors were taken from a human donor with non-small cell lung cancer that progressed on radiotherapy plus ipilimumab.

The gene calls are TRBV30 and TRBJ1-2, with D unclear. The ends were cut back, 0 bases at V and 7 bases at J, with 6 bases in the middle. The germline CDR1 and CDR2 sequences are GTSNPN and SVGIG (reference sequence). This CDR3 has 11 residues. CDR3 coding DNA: TGTGCCTGGAGTGTTGGTGGTGGCTACACCTTC. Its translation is CAWSVGGGYTF.

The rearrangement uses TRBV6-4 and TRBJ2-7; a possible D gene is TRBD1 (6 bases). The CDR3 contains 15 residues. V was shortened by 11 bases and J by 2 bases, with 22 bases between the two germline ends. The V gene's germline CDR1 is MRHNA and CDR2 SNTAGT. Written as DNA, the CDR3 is TGTGCCGCCTTAATGAGGACAGTTCTTACCTACGAGCAGTACTTC. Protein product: CAALMRTVLTYEQYF.

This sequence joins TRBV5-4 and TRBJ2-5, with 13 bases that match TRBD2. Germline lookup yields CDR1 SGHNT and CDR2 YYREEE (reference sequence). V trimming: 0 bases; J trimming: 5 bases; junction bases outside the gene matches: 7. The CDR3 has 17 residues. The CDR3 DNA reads TGTGCCAGCAGCTTGGGACTAGCGGGAGGCCTAGAGGAGACCCAGTACTTC. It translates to CASSLGLAGGLEETQYF.

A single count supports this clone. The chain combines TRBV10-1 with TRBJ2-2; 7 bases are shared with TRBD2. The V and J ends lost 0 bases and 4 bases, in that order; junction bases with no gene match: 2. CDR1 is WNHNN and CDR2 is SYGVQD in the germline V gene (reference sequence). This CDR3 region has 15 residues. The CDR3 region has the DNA TGCGCCAGCAGTGAGTCGCGGGGGTTCACCGGGGAGCTGTTTTTT. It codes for CASSESRGFTGELFF.

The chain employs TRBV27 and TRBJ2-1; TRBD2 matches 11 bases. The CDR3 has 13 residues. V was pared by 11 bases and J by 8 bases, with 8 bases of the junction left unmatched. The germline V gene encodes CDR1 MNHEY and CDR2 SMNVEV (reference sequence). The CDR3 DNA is TGTGCCGTAGCGGGAGGGCCCAGACATGAGCAGTTCTTC. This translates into CAVAGGPRHEQFF.

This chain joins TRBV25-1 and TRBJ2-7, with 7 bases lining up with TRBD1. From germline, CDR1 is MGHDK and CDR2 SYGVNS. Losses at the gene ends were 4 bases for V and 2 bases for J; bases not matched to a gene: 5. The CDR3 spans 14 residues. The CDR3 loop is CASSGPGGAYEQYF. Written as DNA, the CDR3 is TGTGCCAGCAGTGGTCCAGGGGGAGCCTACGAGCAGTACTTC.

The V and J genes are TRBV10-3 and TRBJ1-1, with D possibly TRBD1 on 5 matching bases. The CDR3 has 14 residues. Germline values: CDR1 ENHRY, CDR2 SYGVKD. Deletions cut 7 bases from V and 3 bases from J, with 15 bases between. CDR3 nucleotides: TGTGCCATCACCCCGGGCAGGGCTGACACTGAAGCTTTCTTT. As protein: CAITPGRADTEAFF.

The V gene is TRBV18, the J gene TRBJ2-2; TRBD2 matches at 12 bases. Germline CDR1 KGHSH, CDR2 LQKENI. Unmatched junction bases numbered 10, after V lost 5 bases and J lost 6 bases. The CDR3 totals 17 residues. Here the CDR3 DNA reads TGTGCCAGCTCATCCGGGACTAGCGGGCTTCCGGCCGGGGAGCTGTTTTTT. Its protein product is CASSSGTSGLPAGELFF.

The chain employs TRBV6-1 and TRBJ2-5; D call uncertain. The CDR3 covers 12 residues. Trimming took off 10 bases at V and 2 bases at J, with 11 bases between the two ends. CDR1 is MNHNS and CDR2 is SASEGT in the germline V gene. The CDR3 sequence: CATLGSQETQYF. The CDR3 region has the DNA TGTGCCACCCTCGGCAGTCAAGAGACCCAGTACTTC.

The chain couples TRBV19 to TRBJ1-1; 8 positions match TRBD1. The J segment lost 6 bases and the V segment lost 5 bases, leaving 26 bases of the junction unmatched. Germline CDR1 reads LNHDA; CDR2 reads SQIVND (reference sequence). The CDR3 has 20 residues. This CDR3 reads CASSPGTGLAYNPWSSEAFF. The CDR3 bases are TGTGCCAGTAGTCCCGGGACAGGTTTAGCTTATAACCCTTGGTCTTCTGAAGCTTTCTTT.

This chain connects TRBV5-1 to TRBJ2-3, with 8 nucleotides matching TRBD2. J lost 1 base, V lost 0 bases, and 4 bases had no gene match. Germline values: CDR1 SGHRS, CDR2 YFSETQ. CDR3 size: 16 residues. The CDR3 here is CASSLVGAGGTDTQYF. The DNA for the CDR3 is TGCGCCAGCAGCTTGGTCGGAGCGGGAGGCACAGATACGCAGTATTTT.

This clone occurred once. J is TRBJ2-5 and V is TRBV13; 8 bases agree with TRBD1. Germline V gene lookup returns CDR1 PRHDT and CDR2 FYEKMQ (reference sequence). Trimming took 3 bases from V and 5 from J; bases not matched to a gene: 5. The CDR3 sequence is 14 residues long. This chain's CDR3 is CASSLTGDWETQYF. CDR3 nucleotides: TGTGCCAGCAGCTTGACAGGGGATTGGGAGACCCAGTACTTC.

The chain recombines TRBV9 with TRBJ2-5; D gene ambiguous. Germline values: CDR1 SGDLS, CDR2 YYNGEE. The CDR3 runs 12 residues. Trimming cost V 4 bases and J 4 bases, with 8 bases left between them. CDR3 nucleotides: TGTGCCAGCAGCCCAGCCGGAGAGACCCAGTACTTC. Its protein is CASSPAGETQYF.

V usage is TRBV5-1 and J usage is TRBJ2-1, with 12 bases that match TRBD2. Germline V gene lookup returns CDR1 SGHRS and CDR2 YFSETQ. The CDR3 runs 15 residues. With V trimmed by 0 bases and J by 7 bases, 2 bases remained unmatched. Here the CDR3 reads CASSLGTSGANEQFF. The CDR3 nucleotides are TGCGCCAGCAGCTTGGGGACTAGCGGGGCAAATGAGCAGTTCTTC.

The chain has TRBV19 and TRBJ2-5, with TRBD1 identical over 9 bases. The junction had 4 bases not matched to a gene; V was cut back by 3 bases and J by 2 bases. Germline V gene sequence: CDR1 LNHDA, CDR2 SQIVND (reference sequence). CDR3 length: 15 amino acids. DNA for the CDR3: TGTGCCAGTAGTATTACAGGGGGCCGGCAAGAGACCCAGTACTTC. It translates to CASSITGGRQETQYF.

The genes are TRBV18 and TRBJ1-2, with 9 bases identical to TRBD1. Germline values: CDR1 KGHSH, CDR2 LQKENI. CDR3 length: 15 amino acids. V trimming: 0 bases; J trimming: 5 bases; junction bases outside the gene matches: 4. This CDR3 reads CASSPPGTGIYGYTF. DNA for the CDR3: TGTGCCAGCTCACCACCAGGGACAGGGATTTATGGCTACACCTTC.